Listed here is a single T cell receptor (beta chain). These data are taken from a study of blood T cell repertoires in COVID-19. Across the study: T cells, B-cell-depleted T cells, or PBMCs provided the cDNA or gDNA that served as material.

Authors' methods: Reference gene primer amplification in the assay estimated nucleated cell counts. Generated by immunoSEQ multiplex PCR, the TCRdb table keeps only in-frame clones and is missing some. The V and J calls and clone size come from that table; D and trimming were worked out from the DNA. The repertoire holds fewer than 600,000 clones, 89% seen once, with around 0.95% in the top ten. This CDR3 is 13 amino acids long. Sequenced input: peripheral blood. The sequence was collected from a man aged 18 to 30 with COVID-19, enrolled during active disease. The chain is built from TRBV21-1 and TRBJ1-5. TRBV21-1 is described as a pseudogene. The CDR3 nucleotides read TGTGCCAGAAAGGAGGCTTCCCCATCGACCCAGCATTTT. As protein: CARKEASPSTQHF.